Here is one T cell receptor (beta chain) with its context. There is no known antigen for this receptor. No base-level quality is on record; no much larger clone is a single base apart. Measured from the cysteine to the phenylalanine, the CDR3 is 14 residues long. Kept here is only the CDR3 DNA, which spans 42 bases and is read in frame from base 1. The V end loses 5 bases and the J end loses 0 bases, and a stretch of 7 bases separates them. CDR1 and CDR2 were assigned from the germline V gene as LGHNA and YSLEER. TCRbeta CDR3 regions were amplified from genomic DNA using the immunoSEQ Assay, a bias-controlled multiplex PCR. As for how the authors treated the data: Within the assay, amplification of reference gene primers was used to estimate how many nucleated cells each sample contained. To quantify the absolute abundance of each unique TCRbeta CDR3 rearrangement, sequence reads were collapsed and filtered. For each sample, productive Simpson clonality was calculated as the square root of Simpson's diversity index over productive rearrangements. Drawn from immuneACCESS, this table holds only the in-frame rearrangements with V and J called that TCRdb kept. Clones are partly lost; checked studies trace under half to an unresolved V gene and leave the rest unexplained. V, J and clone size are those of that table, while D and trimming were read from the DNA. The sample table records just over 650,000 clones; around 90% of these occur just once. The ten largest clones take up roughly 0.25% of the sample.

The data derive from a study of blood T cell repertoires in COVID-19 (dated by TCRdb to the early 2020s). For the study in its entirety: The collaborator samples originated in the United States, Italy and Spain and spanned the acute and convalescent phases of COVID-19. Subjects who had been exposed to COVID-19, were actively infected with it, or had recovered from it provided the deeply sampled blood TCRbeta repertoires that made up the dataset. Where HLA class I and class II types were available, the types were taken from metadata supplied by the sample provider, not from assay-based typing. A de-identified subject ID, COVID-19 status, age in years and sex were almost always included in the sample metadata. The samples were drawn from two sources: the first 160 participants of the ongoing ImmuneRACE study, and over 950 subjects contributed by 6 global collaborators. The prospective study material was composed of cDNA or gDNA derived from T cells, B-cell-depleted T cells, or PBMCs. A freely available public database, intended as a resource for researchers studying the immune response to SARS-CoV-2, is where the repertoires were released.

Each collaborating institution followed its own protocols to collect whole blood in K2EDTA tubes. Collaborator samples were shipped for TCRbeta analysis as frozen whole blood, isolated PBMCs, or DNA extracted from either sample type. Summary of the overall study and its limitations: Clinical and demographic metadata were provided uncurated, with the amount varying by source and participant.

The chain uses TRBV4-3 and TRBJ2-2; no D gene call is confident. The receptor's source is a woman under 30 with acute or convalescent COVID-19. Sequenced sample: peripheral blood. The CDR3 reads as follows: CASSLLSNTGELFF. The DNA sequence is TGCGCCAGCAGCTTACTCTCGAACACCGGGGAGCTGTTTTTT.